The source of this TCR beta chain is a study of blood T cell repertoires in COVID-19. Study-level information: PBMCs, B-cell-depleted T cells, or T cells were the source of the cDNA or gDNA that made up the material.

Authors' methods: Reference gene primer amplification gave estimated nucleated cell counts. Profiled with immunoSEQ multiplex PCR; TCRdb holds only in-frame clones, not every one. The V and J calls and clone size are taken from that table; D and trimming were inferred from the DNA. This table has roughly 50,000 clones, around 90% appearing once. The CDR3 consists of 14 residues. V was pared by 9 bases and J by 0 bases, with 7 bases of the junction left unmatched. Germline V gene data show CDR1 as SGHRS and CDR2 as YFSETQ. The chain is built from TRBV5-1 and TRBJ1-1, with 8 bases that match TRBD1. The sequencing sample was made of peripheral blood. The source of this sequence is a woman aged 55-69 years with active or convalescent COVID-19. CDR3 DNA sequence: TGCGCCACCCGGACAGGGACTTTGAACACTGAAGCTTTCTTT. Its translation is CATRTGTLNTEAFF. Full variable domain (remainder filled in from reference TRBV5-1 and TRBJ1-1): KAGVTQTPRYLIKTRGQQVTLSCSPISGHRSVSWYQQTPGQGLQFLFEYFSETQRNKGNFPGRFSGRQFSNSRSEMNVSTLELGDSALYLCATRTGTLNTEAFFGQGTRLTVV.